This T cell receptor beta chain was sequenced for a study of blood T cell repertoires in COVID-19. At the level of the study: Sites across the United States, Italy and Spain contributed samples from acute and convalescent COVID-19. In each case, the material was cDNA or gDNA derived from T cells, B-cell-depleted T cells, or PBMCs.

In the original workflow: Amplification of reference gene primers provided the estimated nucleated cell counts. The protocol was immunoSEQ multiplex PCR, while the TCRdb copy is restricted to in-frame clones and leaves out a portion. D and trimming were read from the DNA, whereas the V and J calls and clone size are those reported in that table. The data show 48,000 or so clones, approximately 84% seen once. Germline V gives CDR1 KGHDR, CDR2 SFDVKD. There are 15 residues in the CDR3. V shed 3 bases and J shed 0 bases, with 10 bases lying between them. The source material was peripheral blood. The receptor's source is a woman older than 75 with COVID-19, enrolled during active disease. The rearrangement links TRBV24-1 to TRBJ1-2; TRBD1 is a possible D gene (6 bases). The chain's CDR3 is CATSDAGDSNYGYTF. In DNA form, the CDR3 reads TGTGCCACCAGTGATGCAGGGGATTCTAACTATGGCTACACCTTC.